A single sample is the source of the 27 T cell receptor beta chains below, sequenced in a study of post-analysis software for immune sequencing data. These TCRs' antigens remain unknown. Each TCR beta cDNA library carried unique molecular identifiers. TCRdb re-derived calls from the PCR reads in MiXCR, one entry per CDR3 protein. Of roughly 700,000 distinct CDR3 sequences detected, 25% to 30% appear once; the ten largest clones hold around 0.6%. Points from the study as a whole: TRBV segments more frequent in patients than in controls numbered roughly 5 and included TRBV5-6, TRBV5-1 and TRBV20-1.

The specimen was blood. The receptors derive from a girl aged 10-17 years with multiple sclerosis.

The rearrangement uses TRBV10-1 and TRBJ1-1, with a weak D call TRBD1 (6 bases). Germline V lookup: CDR1 WNHNN, CDR2 SYGVQD (reference sequence). Between the trimmed V and J ends, which lost 0 bases and 5 bases, there was a span of 13 bases. The CDR3 runs to 15 residues. The CDR3, as DNA: TGCGCCAGCAGTGAGTCGGCGGACAGTTGGACTGAAGCTTTCTTT. The encoded protein is CASSESADSWTEAFF.

The rearrangement uses TRBV5-5 and TRBJ1-6, with D possibly TRBD1 on 6 matching bases. Germline values: CDR1 SGHKS, CDR2 YYEKEE (reference sequence). The CDR3 is 15 amino acids. Trimming cost V 4 bases and J 7 bases, with 15 bases left between them. Written as DNA, the CDR3 is TGTGCCAGCAGCACCACAGGGAGTCTGAATTCACCCCTCCACTTT. Protein product: CASSTTGSLNSPLHF.

Turning to this clonotype: With a much larger clone just one base away, this may be a read error. This sequence joins TRBV29-1 and TRBJ2-1; TRBD2 matches at 12 bases. The tail of the sequence fits TRBJ2-7 better, so the J call may be wrong. The germline V gene has CDR1 SQVTM and CDR2 ANQGSEA. The CDR3 runs 13 residues. The CDR3 sequence: CSVTSGSVNEQYF. CDR3 nucleotides: TGCAGCGTGACTAGCGGGAGTGTGAATGAGCAGTACTTC.

The chain couples TRBV3-1 to TRBJ2-7; TRBD2 agrees at 7 bases. Trimming at V came to 0 bases and at J to 7 bases, leaving 12 bases not matched to a gene. Germline loops: CDR1 LGHDT, CDR2 YNNKEL (reference sequence). The CDR3 is 16 residues long. The CDR3 sequence: CASSQEIEWTGGEQYF. CDR3 sequence (DNA): TGTGCCAGCAGCCAAGAAATTGAGTGGACCGGGGGGGAGCAGTACTTC.

The chain uses TRBV2 and TRBJ2-3; TRBD1 matches 9 bases. V lost 6 bases and J lost 6; bases outside the gene matches: 10. In germline, CDR1 is SNHLY, CDR2 FYNNEI. The CDR3 is 15 residues long. The CDR3 region is CASRVRDRVDDTQYF. Written as DNA, the CDR3 is TGTGCCAGCAGAGTAAGGGACAGGGTGGACGATACGCAGTATTTT.

The chain carries TRBV4-3 and TRBJ2-1; the match to TRBD2 covers 7 bases. The CDR3 has 15 amino acids. Germline CDR1 reads LGHNA; CDR2 reads YSLEER. Germline trimming cut 1 base from V and 8 bases from J; bases unmatched to any gene: 8. The CDR3 spells CASSQGTSFCDEQFF. The CDR3 region has the DNA TGCGCCAGCAGCCAAGGGACTAGTTTTTGCGATGAGCAGTTCTTC.

This chain uses TRBV5-1 with TRBJ2-3; possible D gene TRBD1, 5 bases. The V end lost 4 bases, the J end lost 0 bases, and 15 bases lay between the germline ends. CDR3 size: 16 residues. CDR1 and CDR2 from the germline V gene are SGHRS and YFSETQ. CDR3 nucleotide sequence: TGCGCCAGCAGCCCTGGACATCCTTCTAGCACAGATACGCAGTATTTT. As protein: CASSPGHPSSTDTQYF.

This clonotype came up a few times. V usage is TRBV9 and J usage is TRBJ2-3; D is undetermined. The CDR3 has 15 amino acids. Trimming left V 6 bases short and J 0 bases short, with 14 bases between. Germline V gives CDR1 SGDLS, CDR2 YYNGEE. The CDR3 reads CASTHRAGSTDTQYF. CDR3 nucleotide sequence: TGTGCCAGCACCCACAGAGCCGGGAGCACAGATACGCAGTATTTT.

The chain employs TRBV6-5 and TRBJ2-1; 13 positions match TRBD2. Germline V gene lookup returns CDR1 MNHEY and CDR2 SVGAGI. V trimming: 6 bases; J trimming: 8 bases; junction bases outside the gene matches: 7. The CDR3 runs to 15 residues. The CDR3 loop reads CASRPRTSGGDEQFF. The DNA for the CDR3 is TGTGCCAGCAGACCTCGGACTAGCGGGGGCGATGAGCAGTTCTTC.

With respect to this clonotype: An end of the junction does not agree with germline; a read error may underlie this. This chain uses TRBV6-1 with TRBJ2-5, with 7 bases matching TRBD2. Germline V gene data show CDR1 as MNHNS and CDR2 as SASEGT. This CDR3 is 14 amino acids long. Written as DNA, the CDR3 is TGTGCCAGCAGTGAAGAAAAGGGACTATTCCCCCAGTACTTT. The encoded protein is CASSEEKGLFPQYF.

The V call is TRBV12-3 or TRBV12-4, the J call TRBJ1-6; D gene ambiguous. The CDR3 length is 14 residues. The V gene lost 3 bases and the J gene lost 6 bases, with 9 bases spanning the gap. The CDR3 sequence is CASSFGALNSPLHF. The CDR3 coding sequence is TGTGCCAGCAGTTTTGGTGCCCTTAATTCACCCCTCCACTTT.

The V call is TRBV7-9, the J call TRBJ1-1, with 8 bases that match TRBD1. Germline V lookup: CDR1 SEHNR, CDR2 FQNEAQ (reference sequence). V shed 5 bases and J 5 bases; nucleotides not matched to a gene: 19. CDR3 length: 18 amino acids. This chain's CDR3 is CASSLPSDRGRVTTEAFF. The CDR3 DNA reads as TGTGCCAGCAGCCTCCCCAGTGACAGGGGAAGGGTGACGACTGAAGCTTTCTTT.

The CDR3 region is CSASDQGRVSNEQFF. CDR3 coding DNA: TGCAGTGCTAGTGATCAGGGGAGGGTTTCGAATGAGCAGTTCTTC. The chain uses TRBV20-1 and TRBJ2-1; D perhaps matches TRBD2 (7 bases). Per germline, CDR1 DFQATT and CDR2 SNEGSKA (reference sequence). The V end was cut by 3 bases, the J end by 7 bases, with 19 bases between. CDR3 length equals 15 residues.

The chain employs TRBV29-1 and TRBJ1-1; tentatively, D is TRBD1 (6 bases). The germline V and J ends were trimmed by 6 bases and 0 bases, with 11 bases remaining between them. This CDR3 spans 13 amino acids. Per the germline V gene, CDR1 is SQVTM and CDR2 is ANQGSEA. The CDR3: CSVRTAMNTEAFF. The CDR3 DNA reads as TGCAGCGTCAGGACAGCCATGAACACTGAAGCTTTCTTT.

This clonotype occurred once. CDR3 loop: CASSLDERSNEQFF. Here the CDR3 DNA reads TGTGCCAGCAGCTTAGATGAGCGGAGCAATGAGCAGTTCTTC. The V call is TRBV7-9, the J call TRBJ2-1; TRBD2 might be the D (5 bases). V lost 1 base to trimming and J lost 6 bases, with 10 bases between them. The length of the CDR3 is 14 residues. Germline V gene sequence: CDR1 SEHNR, CDR2 FQNEAQ (reference sequence). Based on the CDR3 plus reference TRBV7-9 and TRBJ2-1, the full variable domain is DTGVSQNPRHKITKRGQNVTFRCDPISEHNRLYWYRQTLGQGPEFLTYFQNEAQLEKSRLLSDRFSAERPKGSFSTLEIQRTEQGDSAMYLCASSLDERSNEQFFGPGTRLTVL.

V and J are TRBV20-1 and TRBJ2-1; 16 bases align to TRBD2. Looked up from germline, CDR1 is DFQATT and CDR2 is SNEGSKA (reference sequence). Trimming at V came to 5 bases and at J to 6 bases, leaving 1 base not matched to a gene. The CDR3 contains 14 residues. The CDR3 is CSAGTSGRANEQFF. CDR3 coding DNA: TGCAGTGCTGGGACTAGCGGGAGGGCCAATGAGCAGTTCTTC.

This clonotype was seen only once. This may stem from a read error, because a much larger clone lies one nucleotide away. The chain carries TRBV29-1 and TRBJ2-7; 7 positions agree with TRBD2. Germline V lookup: CDR1 SQVTM, CDR2 ANQGSEA. V lost 4 bases to trimming and J lost 7 bases; unmatched junction nucleotides: 13. This CDR3 contains 14 residues. CDR3 bases: TGCAGCGTTGTTCGGGAGGCCTCCTACAATGAGCAGTACTTC. This sequence encodes CSVVREASYNEQYF.

This chain joins TRBV7-9 and TRBJ2-3, with unresolved D. The CDR3 covers 14 residues. Germline V lookup: CDR1 SEHNR, CDR2 FQNEAQ (reference sequence). V lost 7 bases, J lost 4 bases, and 15 bases lay in between. In nucleotides, the CDR3 is TGTGCCAGCATCCGAGGCCTTAAGGCAGATACGCAGTATTTT. Its protein product is CASIRGLKADTQYF.

This clonotype was found many times. The CDR3 bases are TGTGCCAGCAGCCCCACAGGGGGCAATGAGCAGTTCTTC. Its translation: CASSPTGGNEQFF. The chain uses TRBV5-5 and TRBJ2-1, with TRBD1 identical over 8 bases. Losses at the gene ends were 4 bases for V and 6 bases for J; bases not matched to a gene: 3. CDR1 and CDR2 from the germline V gene are SGHKS and YYEKEE (reference sequence). The CDR3 extends over 13 amino acids.

The chain recombines TRBV20-1 with TRBJ1-2; possible D gene TRBD1, 6 bases. Germline CDR1 reads DFQATT; CDR2 reads SNEGSKA (reference sequence). V was pared by 2 bases and J by 7 bases, with 14 bases between. The CDR3 is 13 amino acids. CDR3 sequence (DNA): TGCAGTGCTAGACAAGAACAGGGAGGTGGCTACACCTTC. It encodes CSARQEQGGGYTF.

This clonotype was observed a handful of times. The chain employs TRBV5-1 and TRBJ1-1; the match to TRBD1 covers 10 bases. There are 18 residues in the CDR3. Trimming took 0 bases from V and 7 from J; bases not matched to a gene: 15. The germline V gene has CDR1 SGHRS and CDR2 YFSETQ. The CDR3 loop is CASSLVFSPGQGHGEAFF. The CDR3 nucleotides are TGCGCCAGCAGCTTGGTCTTTTCTCCGGGACAGGGGCACGGTGAAGCTTTCTTT.

This clonotype has only a few counts. V is TRBV27 and J is TRBJ1-2, with D possibly being TRBD1 (6 bases). Trimming left V 2 bases short and J 8 bases short, with 15 bases between. Germline V gene data show CDR1 as MNHEY and CDR2 as SMNVEV (reference sequence). This CDR3 is built from 14 residues. The CDR3 coding sequence is TGTGCCAGCAGTTTAACCGGCAGGGGTGGCGGCTACACCTTC. It codes for CASSLTGRGGGYTF.

This chain connects TRBV29-1 to TRBJ2-7, with TRBD1 identical over 9 bases. J gave up 2 bases and V 4 bases, and 9 bases lay outside the gene matches. Germline CDR1 SQVTM, CDR2 ANQGSEA. The CDR3 has 15 residues. CDR3 region: CSVADGTGRTYEQYF. For the CDR3, the DNA is TGCAGCGTTGCAGACGGGACAGGGCGGACCTACGAGCAGTACTTC.

This clonotype was counted a few times. V is TRBV7-2 and J is TRBJ2-6, with 10 bases that match TRBD2. The CDR3 totals 18 residues. Germline CDR1 and CDR2: SGHTA and FQGNSA. The ends lost 1 base at V and 2 bases at J; junction bases unmatched: 5. In nucleotides, the CDR3 is TGTGCCAGCAGCTTAGTGCCTAGCGGGAGTGCTGGGGCCAACGTCCTGACTTTC. Translated, it gives CASSLVPSGSAGANVLTF.

This sequence joins TRBV6-1 and TRBJ1-2, with D unresolved. The length of the CDR3 is 13 residues. Trimming pared 3 bases from V and 1 base from J, leaving 6 bases between. CDR1 MNHNS and CDR2 SASEGT come from the germline V gene. CDR3 DNA: TGTGCCAGCAGTGATACGGGTAACTATGGCTACACCTTC. Encoded protein: CASSDTGNYGYTF.

The V call is TRBV27, the J call TRBJ2-5, with D possibly called TRBD1 or TRBD2 (7 bases each). The CDR3 is made up of 14 amino acids. V was pared by 5 bases and J by 1 base, with 11 bases between. The V gene's germline CDR1 is MNHEY and CDR2 SMNVEV (reference sequence). The CDR3, as DNA: TGTGCCAGCAGTCGGGGGGACAGCCAAGAGACCCAGTACTTC. Residues: CASSRGDSQETQYF.

Only a few counts were recorded for this clonotype. The chain combines TRBV7-2 with TRBJ1-2; D gene unclear. There are 13 residues in the CDR3. Germline lookup yields CDR1 SGHTA and CDR2 FQGNSA. V gave up 0 bases and J gave up 3 bases, with 5 bases separating them. CDR3 in DNA: TGTGCCAGCAGCTTAGCAGGGCACTATGGCTACACCTTC. This codes for CASSLAGHYGYTF.